Listed here are 21 T cell receptor beta chains from one sample, sequenced in a study of blood T cell repertoires in COVID-19. Assay used: immunoSEQ multiplex PCR; TCRdb lists only in-frame clones, some missing. The sample holds around 200,000 clones, roughly 90% seen once. Sequencing was performed on PBMCs or T cells enriched from blood (not recorded which). These TCRs come from a woman aged 30 to 39 who had been exposed to COVID-19.

The V gene is TRBV2, the J gene TRBJ1-1; 10 bases line up with TRBD1. Trimming took 6 bases from V and 1 from J; bases not matched to a gene: 8. The CDR3 runs to 16 residues. From germline, CDR1 is SNHLY and CDR2 FYNNEI. The CDR3 region has the DNA TGTGCCAGCAGATCGGACAGGGGGTATGAGAACACTGAAGCTTTCTTT. Its protein product is CASRSDRGYENTEAFF. The full variable domain, rest sourced from reference TRBV2 and TRBJ1-1, is EPEVTQTPSHQVTQMGQEVILRCVPISNHLYFYWYRQILGQKVEFLVSFYNNEISEKSEIFDDQFSVERPDGSNFTLKIRSTKLEDSAMYFCASRSDRGYENTEAFFGQGTRLTVV.

V is TRBV6-5 and J is TRBJ2-3; a weak D match, TRBD1 (6 bases). CDR1 and CDR2 (germline): MNHEY, SVGAGI. Trimming removed 0 bases from V and 1 base from J, with 8 bases in between. This CDR3 comprises 15 residues. The CDR3 sequence is CASSYSRQGTDTQYF. CDR3 in DNA: TGTGCCAGCAGTTACTCGCGACAGGGCACAGATACGCAGTATTTT.

The chain uses TRBV7-6 and TRBJ2-7; D remains unclear. From germline, CDR1 is SGHVS and CDR2 FNYEAQ. The V gene lost 1 base and the J gene lost 2 bases, with 12 bases spanning the gap. This CDR3 comprises 15 residues. The CDR3 reads CASSLDGNRPYEQYF. The CDR3 DNA is TGTGCCAGCAGCTTAGACGGTAACCGTCCCTACGAGCAGTACTTC.

This chain uses TRBV14 with TRBJ1-1; D perhaps matches TRBD1 (5 bases). The germline V and J ends were trimmed by 4 bases and 1 base, with 19 bases remaining between them. The CDR3 extends over 17 amino acids. From germline, CDR1 is SGHDN and CDR2 FVKESK. The CDR3 loop is CASSPFFGGTGNTEAFF. The CDR3, as DNA: TGTGCCAGCAGCCCCTTTTTCGGGGGGACCGGGAACACTGAAGCTTTCTTT.

This chain links TRBV29-1 with TRBJ1-2; D gene ambiguous. This CDR3 has 11 residues. CDR1 SQVTM and CDR2 ANQGSEA come from the germline V gene. Trimming took off 4 bases at V and 6 bases at J, with 9 bases between the two ends. CDR3: CSVGSSDGYTF. The DNA of the CDR3 is TGCAGCGTTGGATCTTCGGATGGCTACACCTTC.

CDR3 nucleotide sequence: TGCAGTGCTAGTGGGGACAGGGGACCGATATCTCTTCCTAATGAAAAACTGTTTTTT. The encoded protein is CSASGDRGPISLPNEKLFF. The chain joins TRBV20-1 to TRBJ1-4, with 10 bases aligning to TRBD1. Per germline, CDR1 DFQATT and CDR2 SNEGSKA (reference sequence). J lost 3 bases, V lost 3 bases, and 16 bases had no gene match. This CDR3 is 19 amino acids long.

The chain has TRBV2 and TRBJ1-2; 7 nucleotides agree with TRBD1. After removal of 7 bases from V and 2 bases from J, the junction contained 4 bases not matched to a gene. Germline loops: CDR1 SNHLY, CDR2 FYNNEI. The CDR3 sequence is 13 residues long. CDR3 protein: CASTTGQNYGYTF. The CDR3 DNA reads TGTGCCAGCACAACGGGACAGAACTATGGCTACACCTTC. The whole variable domain, remainder taken from reference TRBV2 and TRBJ1-2, is EPEVTQTPSHQVTQMGQEVILRCVPISNHLYFYWYRQILGQKVEFLVSFYNNEISEKSEIFDDQFSVERPDGSNFTLKIRSTKLEDSAMYFCASTTGQNYGYTFGSGTRLTVV.

J is TRBJ1-6 and V is TRBV27; 7 nucleotides align to TRBD1. This CDR3 region has 14 residues. After removal of 6 bases from V and 7 bases from J, the junction contained 6 bases not matched to a gene. Per the germline V gene, CDR1 is MNHEY and CDR2 is SMNVEV (reference sequence). CDR3 sequence: CASRETGNNSPLHF. The CDR3, as DNA: TGTGCCAGCAGAGAGACAGGGAACAATTCACCCCTCCACTTT.

Written as DNA, the CDR3 is TGTGCCACCAGCGGGATGGGACAGGTCCTTGAAAAACTGTTTTTT. The encoded protein is CATSGMGQVLEKLFF. The chain joins TRBV15 to TRBJ1-4; 8 bases are a match to TRBD1. This CDR3 contains 15 residues. J was trimmed by 7 bases and V by 5 bases; bases with no gene match: 9. Germline CDR1 LNHNV, CDR2 YYDKDF (reference sequence).

This chain links TRBV5-1 with TRBJ2-3, with TRBD2 identical over 8 bases. Per the germline V gene, CDR1 is SGHRS and CDR2 is YFSETQ. This CDR3 comprises 18 residues. J gave up 1 base and V 4 bases, and 14 bases lay outside the gene matches. CDR3 amino acids: CASSPRDSGVPGTDTQYF. The CDR3 DNA is TGCGCCAGCAGCCCTCGTGATAGCGGGGTCCCTGGCACAGATACGCAGTATTTT.

The V and J genes are TRBV30 and TRBJ1-2; 10 nucleotides line up with TRBD1. Trimming cost V 2 bases and J 5 bases; bases outside gene matches: 2. Germline-derived CDR1 and CDR2 are GTSNPN and SVGIG (reference sequence). The CDR3 contains 13 residues. CDR3 region: CAWSRQGAYGYTF. Here the CDR3 DNA reads TGTGCCTGGAGTCGACAGGGGGCGTATGGCTACACCTTC.

This clone was seen once. The chain carries TRBV6-6 and TRBJ1-1, with 7 bases that match TRBD1. The CDR3 covers 13 residues. Trimming took 6 bases from V and 6 from J; bases not matched to a gene: 7. Looked up from germline, CDR1 is MNHNY and CDR2 is SVGAGI (reference sequence). The CDR3 DNA reads as TGTGCCAGCAGACTCGAGGGACAGTCTGAAGCTTTCTTT. Translated: CASRLEGQSEAFF.

V and J are TRBV5-1 and TRBJ1-6; unclear D gene. The CDR3 is 15 residues long. Germline V gene lookup returns CDR1 SGHRS and CDR2 YFSETQ. V gave up 5 bases and J gave up 6 bases, with 15 bases separating them. The CDR3 sequence: CASREGSGSNSPLHF. CDR3 DNA: TGCGCCAGCAGAGAGGGTAGCGGGTCTAATTCACCCCTCCACTTT.

The V and J genes are TRBV4-2 and TRBJ1-2; the D is unclear. V was pared by 0 bases and J by 2 bases, with 13 bases between. The CDR3 spans 16 residues. Germline values: CDR1 LGHNA, CDR2 YNFKEQ. This CDR3 is CASSQDPVGGNYGYTF. For the CDR3, the DNA is TGTGCCAGCAGCCAAGATCCGGTAGGCGGCAACTATGGCTACACCTTC.

The gene calls are TRBV24-1 and TRBJ1-2; TRBD1 matches at 9 bases. Germline CDR1 KGHDR, CDR2 SFDVKD. This CDR3 region has 15 residues. V was clipped by 3 bases and J by 5 bases; unmatched bases: 6. The CDR3 is CATSDGPQGAYGYTF. DNA of the CDR3: TGTGCCACCAGTGATGGGCCACAGGGGGCGTATGGCTACACCTTC.

The chain uses TRBV19 and TRBJ2-7; TRBD1 matches at 8 bases. Germline CDR1 and CDR2: LNHDA and SQIVND (reference sequence). The CDR3 sequence is 14 residues long. The trim removed 4 bases at V and 5 bases at J, leaving 7 bases unmatched. CDR3 in DNA: TGTGCCAGTAGTACATCGACAGGGGCCCACGAGCAGTACTTC. This translates into CASSTSTGAHEQYF.

J is TRBJ2-2 and V is TRBV5-1; 10 bases agree with TRBD1. After removal of 0 bases from V and 4 bases from J, the junction contained 3 bases not matched to a gene. Germline CDR1 SGHRS, CDR2 YFSETQ. The CDR3 runs 16 residues. CDR3 nucleotide sequence: TGCGCCAGCAGCTTGGGACAGGGGGCCGTCACCGGGGAGCTGTTTTTT. Its protein product is CASSLGQGAVTGELFF.

This clone has only a few counts. The rearrangement uses TRBV3-1 (or the pseudogene TRBV3-2) and TRBJ2-3; 12 positions match TRBD2. Germline assignment: CDR1 LGHDT and CDR2 YNNKEL (reference sequence). J lost 5 bases, V lost 6 bases, and 15 bases had no gene match. The CDR3 runs to 18 residues. As DNA, the CDR3 is TGTGCCAGCAGTCTATCGAGGACTAGCGGGGTACAGGGAGATACGCAGTATTTT. Translation gives CASSLSRTSGVQGDTQYF.

The chain links TRBV6-1 to TRBJ1-2; TRBD1 matches 9 bases. Per the germline V gene, CDR1 is MNHNS and CDR2 is SASEGT. The CDR3 runs to 17 residues. V trimming: 4 bases; J trimming: 2 bases; junction bases outside the gene matches: 11. The CDR3 nucleotides read TGTGCCAGCAGTGCACAGGGGGCGCGGAATAAAAACTATGGCTACACCTTC. Its protein product is CASSAQGARNKNYGYTF.

This clone appeared a few times. The gene calls are TRBV5-1 and TRBJ1-2, with D uncertain. The CDR3 runs to 13 residues. Germline V CDR1 and CDR2: SGHRS, YFSETQ. With 9 bases removed from V and 4 bases from J, the gap between germline ends came to 16 bases. CDR3 nucleotide sequence: TGCGCCACCTCGGAGGGAGACCGCTATGGCTACACCTTC. The encoded protein is CATSEGDRYGYTF.

This clone was recorded many times. The chain is built from TRBV4-2 and TRBJ1-2; maybe TRBD1 (6 bases). This CDR3 spans 16 amino acids. The germline gives CDR1 LGHNA, CDR2 YNFKEQ. The V end lost 5 bases, the J end lost 2 bases, and 18 bases lay between the germline ends. The CDR3 sequence: CASSDLWDTKNYGYTF. The CDR3 nucleotides read TGTGCCAGCAGCGATCTCTGGGACACCAAAAACTATGGCTACACCTTC.